The 18 T cell receptor beta chains listed next were all sequenced from one sample in a study of glioma-infiltrating T cells after dendritic cell vaccination. Sequencing was performed with immunoSEQ multiplex PCR; in TCRdb, only in-frame clones are kept and a portion is missing. The profile shows about 100,000 clones, around three quarters of them singletons. The material was blood, obtained before dendritic cell vaccination. The receptors stem from a human donor with glioblastoma.

The chain links TRBV7-2 to TRBJ2-7; 7 bases align to TRBD2. J lost 0 bases, V lost 5 bases, and 7 bases had no gene match. The length of the CDR3 is 15 residues. The germline V gene has CDR1 SGHTA and CDR2 FQGNSA. In DNA, the CDR3 is TGTGCCAGCAGCCCTCCGACTAGCCGCTCCTACGAGCAGTACTTC. Its translation: CASSPPTSRSYEQYF.

The V and J genes are TRBV5-6 and TRBJ1-1; no clear D gene. The V gene lost 2 bases and the J gene lost 5 bases, with 16 bases spanning the gap. The CDR3 runs 15 residues. Germline assignment: CDR1 SGHDT and CDR2 YYEEEE. In DNA, the CDR3 is TGTGCCAGCAGCTTCTGGATCCGGAGTGGAACTGAAGCTTTCTTT. Protein sequence: CASSFWIRSGTEAFF.

This rearrangement joins TRBV5-4 to TRBJ2-4, with TRBD2 identical over 8 bases. The CDR3 has 13 amino acids. With 5 bases clipped from V and 8 bases from J, the junction kept 6 bases outside the gene matches. CDR1 is SGHNT, CDR2 YYREEE, per germline (reference sequence). CDR3 protein: CASRTGGYDIQYF. The CDR3 DNA reads as TGTGCCAGCAGGACGGGGGGGTACGACATTCAGTACTTC.

This chain joins TRBV19 and TRBJ1-3; the D is unclear. Germline V gene lookup returns CDR1 LNHDA and CDR2 SQIVND (reference sequence). This CDR3 comprises 15 residues. Trimming removed 5 bases at V and 0 bases at J, with 11 bases between. Here the CDR3 reads CASSARDFSGNTIYF. The CDR3 DNA follows: TGTGCCAGTAGTGCTCGGGATTTCTCTGGAAACACCATATATTTT.

The chain recombines TRBV6-5 with TRBJ1-2; a weak D match, TRBD1 (6 bases). CDR3 length: 14 amino acids. Trimming took off 7 bases at V and 2 bases at J, with 14 bases between the two ends. Germline values: CDR1 MNHEY, CDR2 SVGAGI. The CDR3 DNA reads TGTGCCAGCACCCTGGGACACCTGAACTATGGCTACACCTTC. It is translated as CASTLGHLNYGYTF.

This sequence joins TRBV15 and TRBJ2-3, with 16 positions matching TRBD2. V shed 0 bases and J 7 bases; nucleotides not matched to a gene: 7. There are 18 residues in the CDR3. The germline V gene encodes CDR1 LNHNV and CDR2 YYDKDF (reference sequence). CDR3 amino acids: CATSRDLGLAGGPHTQYF. CDR3 coding DNA: TGTGCCACCAGCAGAGACCTGGGACTAGCGGGAGGGCCACATACGCAGTATTTT.

This chain links TRBV19 with TRBJ1-2; no clear D. CDR1 and CDR2 from the germline V gene are LNHDA and SQIVND (reference sequence). The CDR3 length is 13 residues. The V gene lost 5 bases and the J gene lost 8 bases, with 15 bases spanning the gap. CDR3 loop: CASSYRPSGGYTF. CDR3 DNA sequence: TGTGCCAGTAGTTATAGGCCTTCGGGGGGCTACACCTTC.

The chain combines TRBV5-1 with TRBJ2-5; 8 bases match TRBD1. Near its end, the DNA agrees better with TRBJ2-7, so the J call may be wrong. Germline CDR1 SGHRS, CDR2 YFSETQ. This CDR3 spans 14 amino acids. The CDR3: CASKVYRGSYEQYF. The CDR3 nucleotides are TGCGCCAGCAAAGTATACAGGGGGAGCTACGAGCAGTACTTC.

The chain carries TRBV27 and TRBJ1-2; tentatively, D is TRBD1 (5 bases). CDR1 and CDR2 from the germline V gene are MNHEY and SMNVEV (reference sequence). Trimming pared 6 bases from V and 4 bases from J, leaving 15 bases between. The CDR3 totals 14 residues. CDR3 nucleotide sequence: TGTGCCAGCAGACTAGTCGGGGGTTCCTATGGCTACACCTTC. It is translated as CASRLVGGSYGYTF.

This clone was seen a few times. V and J are TRBV7-6 and TRBJ2-7; D is possibly TRBD2 (7 bases). V lost 2 bases and J lost 2, with 13 bases in between. Germline V CDR1 and CDR2: SGHVS, FNYEAQ. The CDR3 extends over 15 amino acids. CDR3 loop: CASSLLGGVTYEQYF. DNA of the CDR3: TGTGCCAGCAGCTTATTAGGGGGGGTTACCTACGAGCAGTACTTC.

This rearrangement joins TRBV4-1 to TRBJ1-4, with D perhaps TRBD1 (6 bases). Germline CDR1 and CDR2: MGHRA and YSYEKL. V shed 0 bases and J shed 5 bases, with 7 bases lying between them. This CDR3 has 14 amino acids. In DNA, the CDR3 is TGCGCCAGCAGCCAAGAGGGGGCGAATGAAAAACTGTTTTTT. Amino acid sequence: CASSQEGANEKLFF.

The chain carries TRBV6-5 and TRBJ2-1; the D is unclear. V was clipped by 0 bases and J by 0 bases, with 9 bases between them. The CDR3 extends over 16 amino acids. Germline V CDR1 and CDR2: MNHEY, SVGAGI. The CDR3 sequence is CASSYSPRSSYNEQFF. The CDR3 DNA reads TGTGCCAGCAGTTACTCTCCCCGGAGCTCCTACAATGAGCAGTTCTTC.

The chain joins TRBV18 to TRBJ2-2; 7 bases match TRBD1. Germline CDR1 is KGHSH and CDR2 is LQKENI. The CDR3 has 15 amino acids. J was trimmed by 5 bases and V by 4 bases; bases with no gene match: 7. This chain's CDR3 is CASSHRQGGTGELFF. CDR3 in DNA: TGTGCCAGCTCACATCGACAGGGCGGGACCGGGGAGCTGTTTTTT. Complete variable domain (other parts from reference TRBV18 and TRBJ2-2): NAGVMQNPRHLVRRRGQEARLRCSPMKGHSHVYWYRQLPEEGLKFMVYLQKENIIDESGMPKERFSAEFPKEGPSILRIQQVVRGDSAAYFCASSHRQGGTGELFFGEGSRLTVL.

V gene TRBV6-5 combines with J gene TRBJ1-4, with D possibly TRBD1 on 5 matching bases. CDR3 length: 16 amino acids. CDR1 is MNHEY and CDR2 is SVGAGI in the germline V gene. V lost 0 bases to trimming and J lost 2 bases, with 10 bases between them. CDR3 nucleotide sequence: TGTGCCAGCAGTTACTCGTGGGGGAGGACTAATGAAAAACTGTTTTTT. Residues: CASSYSWGRTNEKLFF.

The rearrangement uses TRBV9 and TRBJ2-7; 9 bases line up with TRBD2. The CDR3 totals 14 residues. Losses at the gene ends were 1 base for V and 5 bases for J; bases not matched to a gene: 4. From germline, CDR1 is SGDLS and CDR2 YYNGEE. The CDR3 bases are TGTGCCAGCAGCGTAACCGGGACTAGCCACGAGCAGTACTTC. It specifies CASSVTGTSHEQYF.

This rearrangement joins TRBV19 to TRBJ1-1; no clear D. Germline V gene lookup returns CDR1 LNHDA and CDR2 SQIVND (reference sequence). The CDR3 length is 13 residues. Trimming removed 5 bases from V and 3 bases from J, with 10 bases in between. The CDR3 is CASSVRRYTEAFF. CDR3 DNA sequence: TGTGCCAGTAGTGTCAGGCGATACACTGAAGCTTTCTTT.

The chain employs TRBV7-2 and TRBJ2-1; 11 bases are a match to TRBD1. The CDR3 consists of 16 residues. Losses at the gene ends were 5 bases for V and 3 bases for J; bases not matched to a gene: 6. Per the germline V gene, CDR1 is SGHTA and CDR2 is FQGNSA. DNA of the CDR3: TGTGCCAGCAGCCGCCGGACAGGGGGCAGCTACAATGAGCAGTTCTTC. Its translation is CASSRRTGGSYNEQFF.

The gene calls are TRBV5-1 and TRBJ2-3; TRBD2 agrees at 7 bases. The junction had 9 bases not matched to a gene; V was cut back by 0 bases and J by 11 bases. Germline CDR1 and CDR2: SGHRS and YFSETQ. There are 14 residues in the CDR3. CDR3 loop: CASSLDPLGGEQYF. The CDR3 DNA follows: TGCGCCAGCAGCTTGGACCCTCTGGGGGGGGAGCAGTATTTT.